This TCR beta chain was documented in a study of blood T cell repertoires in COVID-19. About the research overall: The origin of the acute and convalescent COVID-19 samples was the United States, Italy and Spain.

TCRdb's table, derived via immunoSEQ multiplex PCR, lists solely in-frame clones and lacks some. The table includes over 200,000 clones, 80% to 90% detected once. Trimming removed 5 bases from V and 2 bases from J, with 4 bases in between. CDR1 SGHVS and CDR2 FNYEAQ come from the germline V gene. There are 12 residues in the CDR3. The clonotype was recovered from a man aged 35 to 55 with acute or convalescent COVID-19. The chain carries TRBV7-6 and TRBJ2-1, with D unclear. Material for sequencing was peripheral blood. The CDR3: CASSPAYNEQFF. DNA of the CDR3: TGTGCCAGCAGCCCCGCCTACAATGAGCAGTTCTTC.